This T cell receptor (beta chain) was captured in a study of shared clonotypes between healthy human individuals (TCRdb year 2020). In the study overall: Three men and two women, aged 18 to 49 years, made up the cohort. Per donor, three plates each were used for CD4 naive and CD4 memory, two for CD8 naive, and one for CD8 memory. To estimate repertoire size and how much clonotypes are shared between individuals, the study performed deep sequencing of blood TCR repertoires from roughly five healthy adults. To increase sequencing depth and limit assay-specific biases, TCR repertoire library preparation and sequencing were carried out by different laboratories using diverse techniques. Per donor, leukapheresis produced somewhere between about 0.9 and 9.5 billion PBMCs.

Reading from cysteine to phenylalanine, the CDR3 counts 12 amino acids. The sequence is cut down to CDR3 DNA, 36 bases in frame from base 1. CDR1 and CDR2 are read off the germline V gene (reference sequence) as LNHDA and SQIVND. A distance of 7 bases separates the germline ends of V and J, which lose 5 bases and 6 bases respectively. Study-wide conclusions, independent of this receptor: Across a few donors, about 5% of naive CD4, around 3.3% of naive CD8, roughly 2.3% of memory CD4, and 0.4% of memory CD8 clonotypes were shared. Only blood was sampled, and tissue TCR repertoires likely differ from those in blood. Pairwise subsampling indicated that sequencing depth was expected to affect the degree of clonotype sharing among donors. The small number of donors limited the genetic and exposure-history diversity represented. Rarefaction of sorted-subset datasets indicated incomplete sequencing despite the large sequencing depth. Higher generation probabilities were observed for clonotypes shared by all four sorted-subset donors than for non-shared clonotypes. Naive subsets generally had larger estimated clonotype richness than memory subsets did.

A word on this clone: The antigen this receptor binds is unknown. No much larger clone exists at a distance of one base, and base qualities are not known.

Using the deep immunoSEQ assay, multiplex PCR amplified TCR CDR3 regions from genomic DNA. Extracted genomic DNA from each cell subset was distributed evenly across all wells of several immunoSEQ 96-well plates, and each plate was treated as a replicate. Each replicate PCR for sorted subsets received roughly 200 ng genomic DNA, equal to 28,000 or so T cell genomes. Purified libraries were quantified with a Qubit 3.0 fluorometer, sized on a Bioanalyzer 2100, and re-quantified with the KAPA Library Quantification kit. A separate single-read 150-cycle Illumina NextSeq 550 flow cell was used to sequence each immunoSEQ 96-well plate. Per the source publication's procedure: Because only junctional sequences without quality scores were contained in the immunoSEQ output, filtering matching that applied to full-length reads could not be performed. To assign V/J genes and CDR3, sequences were annotated using PyIR, a Python wrapper for IgBLAST v1.9, with IMGT germline references. Reads were removed for weak V/J assignments (E-value above 1e-6), missing CDR3, stop codons, out-of-frame junctions, or ambiguous translated residues. V3J clonotypes were defined by identical inferred V gene, J gene, and CDR3 amino acid sequence. Percentage overlap between repertoires was computed as shared unique clonotypes divided by the size of the smaller repertoire. Three approaches were used to assess repertoire richness: RTK rarefaction, the Chao1 estimator, and Recon v2.1 estimates of unobserved clonotypes. OLGA was used to compute generation probabilities for all TCRbeta clonotypes that the gDNA method yielded from a few donors. In its TCRdb copy, this immuneACCESS table keeps in-frame sequences only and misses some clones. Where compared with another copy, unresolved V genes explain less than half of these, and the others have no known cause. D and trimming were read from the DNA, whereas the V and J calls and clone size are those reported in that table. The sample has 550,000 to 850,000 clones on record, less than 85% of them singletons. About 1.7% of the sample is in the top ten clones.

The donors were healthy, HIV-negative adults who had no recently reported acute infections or vaccinations. All donors were Caucasian adults living in Nashville, Tennessee, USA. CD4+ T cells were enriched by magnetic negative selection, after which naive cells were positively selected on CD45RA and the negative fraction was taken as the memory subset. Blood was collected by leukapheresis, and PBMCs were isolated by Ficoll-Histopaque density gradient centrifugation and then cryopreserved in liquid nitrogen vapor phase. Purity and quantity of every magnetically sorted T cell population were checked by analytical flow cytometry. Genomic DNA was isolated from each sorted fraction and quantified by UV absorbance on a Nanodrop 2000c.

The receptor's source is a woman aged 25-40 years in good health. The sample was memory CD4+ T cells sorted from blood. The cell subset or site label, as the study defines it: CD45RA-negative fraction. Recombination joined TRBV19 with TRBJ1-4; the D gene is unclear. CDR3 region: CASSVVHEKLFF. The sequence in DNA is TGTGCCAGTAGTGTGGTCCATGAAAAACTGTTTTTT.